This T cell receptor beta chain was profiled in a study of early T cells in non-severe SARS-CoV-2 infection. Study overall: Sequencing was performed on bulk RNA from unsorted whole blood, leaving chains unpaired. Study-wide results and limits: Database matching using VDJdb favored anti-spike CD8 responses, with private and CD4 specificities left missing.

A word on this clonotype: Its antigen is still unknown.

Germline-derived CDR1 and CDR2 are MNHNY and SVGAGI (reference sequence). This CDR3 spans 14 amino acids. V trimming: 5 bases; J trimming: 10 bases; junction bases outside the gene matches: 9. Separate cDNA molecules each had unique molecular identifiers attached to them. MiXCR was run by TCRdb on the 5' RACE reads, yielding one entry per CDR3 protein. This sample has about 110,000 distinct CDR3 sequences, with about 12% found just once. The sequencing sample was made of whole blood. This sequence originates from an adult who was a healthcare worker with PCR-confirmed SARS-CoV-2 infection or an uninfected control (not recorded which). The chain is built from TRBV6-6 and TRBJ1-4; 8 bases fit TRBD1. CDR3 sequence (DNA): TGTGCCAGCAGTCCACTGACAGGGGTGGGAAAACTGTTTTTT. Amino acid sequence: CASSPLTGVGKLFF.